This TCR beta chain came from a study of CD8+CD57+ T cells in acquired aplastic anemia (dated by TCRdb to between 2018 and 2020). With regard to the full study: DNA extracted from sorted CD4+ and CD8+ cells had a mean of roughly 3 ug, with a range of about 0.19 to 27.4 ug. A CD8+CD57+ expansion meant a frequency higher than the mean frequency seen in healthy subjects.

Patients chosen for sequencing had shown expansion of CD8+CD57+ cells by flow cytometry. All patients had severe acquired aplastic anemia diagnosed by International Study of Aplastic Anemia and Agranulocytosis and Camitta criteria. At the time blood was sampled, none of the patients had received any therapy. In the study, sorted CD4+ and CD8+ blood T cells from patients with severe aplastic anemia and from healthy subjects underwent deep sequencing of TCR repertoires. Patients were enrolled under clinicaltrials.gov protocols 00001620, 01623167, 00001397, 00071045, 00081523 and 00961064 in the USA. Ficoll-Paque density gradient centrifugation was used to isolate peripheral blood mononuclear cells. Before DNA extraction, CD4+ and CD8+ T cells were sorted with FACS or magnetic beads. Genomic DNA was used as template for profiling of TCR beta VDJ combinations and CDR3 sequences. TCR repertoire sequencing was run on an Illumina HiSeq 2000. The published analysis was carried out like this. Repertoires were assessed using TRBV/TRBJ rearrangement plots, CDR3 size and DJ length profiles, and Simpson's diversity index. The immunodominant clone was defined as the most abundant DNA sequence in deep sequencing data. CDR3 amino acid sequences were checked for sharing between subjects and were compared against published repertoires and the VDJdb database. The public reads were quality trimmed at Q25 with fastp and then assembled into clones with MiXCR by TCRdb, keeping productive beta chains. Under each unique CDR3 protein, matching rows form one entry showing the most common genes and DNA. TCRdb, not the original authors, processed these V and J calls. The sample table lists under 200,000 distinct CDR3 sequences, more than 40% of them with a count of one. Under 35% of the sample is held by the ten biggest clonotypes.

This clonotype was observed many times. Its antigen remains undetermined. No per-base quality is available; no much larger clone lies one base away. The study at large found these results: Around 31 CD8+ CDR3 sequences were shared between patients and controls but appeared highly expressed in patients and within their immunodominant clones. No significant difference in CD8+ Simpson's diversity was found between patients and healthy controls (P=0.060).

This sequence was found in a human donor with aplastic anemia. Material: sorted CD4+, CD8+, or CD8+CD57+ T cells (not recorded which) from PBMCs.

The CDR3 region reads CASSEAGTRYEQYF. The DNA sequence is as follows: TGTGCCAGCAGTGAAGCCGGGACCAGATACGAGCAGTACTTC. Recombination linked TRBV25-1 to TRBJ2-7, with the D call perhaps TRBD1 or TRBD2, as 5 bases match in each case. CDR1 and CDR2 are drawn from the germline V gene: MGHDK, SYGVNS. V is pared back by 2 bases and J by 4 bases, with 12 bases lying between the germline termini. The CDR3 numbers 14 residues from cysteine through phenylalanine. Of all the DNA, just the CDR3 is kept, 42 bases in frame from base 1.